Listed here are 29 T cell receptor beta chains from one sample, sequenced in a study of blood T cell repertoires in COVID-19. Repertoires were generated with immunoSEQ multiplex PCR, while TCRdb's copy carries only in-frame clones and drops some. The sample yields around 98,000 clones, 75% to 85% seen once. Input material: peripheral blood. The receptors were sampled from a man in his 70s with acute or convalescent COVID-19.

The chain uses TRBV5-1 and TRBJ1-1; D gene ambiguous. Germline V CDR1 and CDR2: SGHRS, YFSETQ. The CDR3 is 14 residues long. V dropped 6 bases and J dropped 5 bases, with 17 bases sitting between them. The DNA of the CDR3 is TGCGCCAGCACCCCGGGGAGGGTTGAGACTGAAGCTTTCTTT. Residues: CASTPGRVETEAFF.

The V and J genes are TRBV7-9 and TRBJ2-7; a possible D gene is TRBD2 (5 bases). Per germline, CDR1 SEHNR and CDR2 FQNEAQ (reference sequence). This CDR3 region has 13 residues. V gave up 5 bases and J gave up 4 bases, with 12 bases separating them. The CDR3 DNA reads as TGTGCCAGCAGCGACGGACTGGATTACGAGCAGTACTTC. This codes for CASSDGLDYEQYF.

The gene calls are TRBV2 and TRBJ1-5; D is perhaps TRBD1 (6 bases). The CDR3 is 14 residues long. The V end lost 6 bases, the J end lost 3 bases, and 12 bases lay between the germline ends. The germline V gene encodes CDR1 SNHLY and CDR2 FYNNEI. Here the CDR3 DNA reads TGTGCCAGCAGGGGGCGGACAGTCAATCAGCCCCAGCATTTT. This gives the protein CASRGRTVNQPQHF.

V is TRBV19 and J is TRBJ1-4, with TRBD1 matching over 7 bases. This CDR3 spans 13 amino acids. Germline loops: CDR1 LNHDA, CDR2 SQIVND (reference sequence). The trim removed 6 bases at V and 6 bases at J, leaving 4 bases unmatched. The CDR3 sequence is CASSHRGDEKLFF. The CDR3 bases are TGTGCCAGTAGCCACAGGGGTGATGAAAAACTGTTTTTT.

The CDR3 region is CASSGSGRAFETQYF. CDR3 nucleotide sequence: TGTGCCAGCAGCGGAAGCGGGAGGGCCTTTGAGACCCAGTACTTC. This rearrangement joins TRBV27 to TRBJ2-5; 10 positions match TRBD2. V was clipped by 6 bases and J by 5 bases; unmatched bases: 9. The germline CDR1 and CDR2 sequences are MNHEY and SMNVEV (reference sequence). The CDR3 is made up of 15 amino acids.

The gene calls are TRBV27 and TRBJ2-7, with D maybe TRBD2 (6 bases). The V end was cut by 2 bases, the J end by 4 bases, with 12 bases between. Germline V gives CDR1 MNHEY, CDR2 SMNVEV (reference sequence). This CDR3 comprises 14 residues. CDR3 amino acids: CASSLAGPPYEQYF. CDR3 nucleotides: TGTGCCAGCAGTTTAGCGGGACCCCCTTACGAGCAGTACTTC.

This CDR3 is CAISETLQGAGSEKLFF. CDR3 in DNA: TGTGCCATCAGTGAGACCTTACAGGGGGCAGGTAGTGAAAAACTGTTTTTT. The rearrangement uses TRBV10-3 and TRBJ1-4; TRBD1 matches 9 bases. This CDR3 has 17 residues. The J segment lost 7 bases and the V segment lost 2 bases, leaving 11 bases of the junction unmatched. CDR1 and CDR2 from the germline V gene are ENHRY and SYGVKD.

The genes are TRBV4-1 and TRBJ1-5, with D possibly matching TRBD1 (6 bases). V lost 4 bases and J 4 bases, leaving 11 bases between the germline ends. CDR1 and CDR2 from the germline V gene are MGHRA and YSYEKL. CDR3 size: 14 residues. The CDR3 nucleotides are TGCGCCAGCAGCCTACCGGACAGTAATCAGCCCCAGCATTTT. Translation gives CASSLPDSNQPQHF.

The chain uses TRBV19 and TRBJ2-7; possibly TRBD1 for D (6 bases). The germline V and J ends were trimmed by 4 bases and 5 bases, with 15 bases remaining between them. Per germline, CDR1 LNHDA and CDR2 SQIVND (reference sequence). The CDR3 is 14 amino acids. The DNA for the CDR3 is TGTGCCAGTAGTAGAACAGGGACGGGGCACGAGCAGTACTTC. This encodes CASSRTGTGHEQYF.

The chain joins TRBV28 to TRBJ2-1, with 13 bases that match TRBD2. The CDR3 has 15 residues. Germline V gene lookup returns CDR1 MDHEN and CDR2 SYDVKM. J gave up 8 bases and V 8 bases, and 9 bases lay outside the gene matches. The CDR3 DNA sequence: TGTGCCAGCCTTAGGACTAGCGGGAGAATCGATGAGCAGTTCTTC. It codes for CASLRTSGRIDEQFF. The whole variable domain, filled in from reference TRBV28 and TRBJ2-1, reads DVKVTQSSRYLVKRTGEKVFLECVQDMDHENMFWYRQDPGLGLRLIYFSYDVKMKEKGDIPEGYSVSREKKERFSLILESASTNQTSMYLCASLRTSGRIDEQFFGPGTRLTVL.

This chain joins TRBV7-2 and TRBJ2-3; 9 nucleotides align to TRBD2. The CDR3 is 15 residues long. Germline V lookup: CDR1 SGHTA, CDR2 FQGNSA. V gave up 1 base and J gave up 5 bases; unmatched junction bases: 4. The CDR3: CASSLVAGGQDTQYF. The CDR3 region has the DNA TGTGCCAGCAGCTTAGTCGCGGGAGGGCAAGATACGCAGTATTTT.

The chain is built from TRBV30 and TRBJ2-7, with a possible D match to TRBD1 (7 bases). The CDR3 contains 15 residues. The V gene lost 0 bases and the J gene lost 2 bases, with 14 bases spanning the gap. Germline V lookup: CDR1 GTSNPN, CDR2 SVGIG (reference sequence). The DNA for the CDR3 is TGTGCCTGGAGTGTATGGGGCAGGGGGGCCTACGAGCAGTACTTC. Amino acids: CAWSVWGRGAYEQYF.

The rearrangement links TRBV28 to TRBJ2-1; 10 bases map to TRBD2. Germline-derived CDR1 and CDR2 are MDHEN and SYDVKM. The CDR3 is 16 residues long. V shed 4 bases and J 7 bases; nucleotides not matched to a gene: 10. The CDR3 DNA is TGTGCCAGCAGTTGGTACGAGAGCGGGAGGGATAATGAGCAGTTCTTC. Amino acids: CASSWYESGRDNEQFF.

This chain connects TRBV4-3 to TRBJ2-3; 10 nucleotides match TRBD1. J gave up 4 bases and V 0 bases, and 4 bases lay outside the gene matches. CDR3 length equals 16 residues. Germline V CDR1 and CDR2: LGHNA, YSLEER. The CDR3 loop is CASSQDRGTGADTQYF. The CDR3 DNA sequence: TGCGCCAGCAGCCAAGATAGGGGGACAGGGGCAGATACGCAGTATTTT.

The V gene is TRBV6-1, the J gene TRBJ1-1, with 10 nucleotides matching TRBD1. V lost 7 bases, J lost 5 bases, and 7 bases stayed unmatched. CDR1 is MNHNS, CDR2 SASEGT, per germline. The CDR3 loop spans 14 amino acids. The CDR3 here is CASTTQGQGTEAFF. In DNA form, the CDR3 reads TGTGCCAGCACCACCCAGGGACAGGGGACTGAAGCTTTCTTT.

J is TRBJ2-5 and V is TRBV11-3, with TRBD1 identical over 9 bases. The CDR3 has 13 amino acids. Germline V gene sequence: CDR1 SGHNT, CDR2 YENEEA. The junction had 3 bases not matched to a gene; V was cut back by 5 bases and J by 5 bases. This CDR3 is CASSRDREETQYF. In DNA, the CDR3 is TGTGCCAGCAGCCGGGACAGGGAGGAGACCCAGTACTTC.

The rearrangement uses TRBV5-4 and TRBJ2-6, with a possible D match to TRBD2 (5 bases). CDR1 SGHNT and CDR2 YYREEE come from the germline V gene (reference sequence). The CDR3 contains 16 residues. V was cut by 3 bases and J by 0 bases, with 10 bases left in between. DNA of the CDR3: TGTGCCAGCAGCTCGGGGAGAAGCTCTGGGGCCAACGTCCTGACTTTC. The encoded protein is CASSSGRSSGANVLTF.

The chain joins TRBV18 to TRBJ2-1; D is uncertain. The CDR3 is 14 residues long. Germline CDR1 and CDR2: KGHSH and LQKENI. Trimming left V 1 base short and J 2 bases short, with 6 bases between. DNA of the CDR3: TGTGCCAGCTCACCACAGATAGCCTACAATGAGCAGTTCTTC. It is translated as CASSPQIAYNEQFF.

The table lists this clone with a few counts. The chain uses TRBV9 and TRBJ2-3, with a weak D call TRBD1 (5 bases). Germline V gene data show CDR1 as SGDLS and CDR2 as YYNGEE. This CDR3 comprises 16 residues. V dropped 0 bases and J dropped 5 bases, with 16 bases sitting between them. Here the CDR3 reads CASSVVPAGQGDTQYF. CDR3 DNA sequence: TGTGCCAGCAGCGTAGTTCCGGCAGGGCAAGGAGATACGCAGTATTTT.

The V call is TRBV28, the J call TRBJ1-4; tentatively, D is TRBD1 (6 bases). Trimming took off 10 bases at V and 4 bases at J, with 22 bases between the two ends. CDR3 length: 16 amino acids. CDR1 MDHEN and CDR2 SYDVKM come from the germline V gene. The CDR3 DNA follows: TGTGCCACCCTGTGGGAGGGGGGGAAAGATAATGAAAAACTGTTTTTT. This encodes CATLWEGGKDNEKLFF.

The CDR3 region is CASRVRGASYEQYF. DNA of the CDR3: TGTGCCAGCCGAGTCAGGGGGGCATCCTACGAGCAGTACTTC. V is TRBV28 and J is TRBJ2-7; perhaps TRBD1 as D (7 bases). Germline CDR1 and CDR2: MDHEN and SYDVKM. Trimming removed 8 bases from V and 1 base from J, with 15 bases in between. This CDR3 has 14 amino acids.

Here the CDR3 DNA reads TGCAGTGCTAGAGATCGACTGACTCAGTATTTT. Its translation: CSARDRLTQYF. The V call is TRBV20-1, the J call TRBJ2-3; D is unresolved. Germline lookup yields CDR1 DFQATT and CDR2 SNEGSKA (reference sequence). With 0 bases removed from V and 12 bases from J, the gap between germline ends came to 10 bases. The CDR3 covers 11 residues.

The V gene is TRBV5-1, the J gene TRBJ1-3, with 9 nucleotides matching TRBD1. The V and J ends lost 0 bases and 1 base, in that order; junction bases with no gene match: 2. Looked up from germline, CDR1 is SGHRS and CDR2 is YFSETQ. This CDR3 has 16 amino acids. The DNA of the CDR3 is TGCGCCAGCAGCTTGGGGGACAGGGTGTCTGGAAACACCATATATTTT. Protein product: CASSLGDRVSGNTIYF.

This clone has ten or more counts. V and J are TRBV3-1 (or the pseudogene TRBV3-2) and TRBJ2-2; 12 bases fit TRBD2. In germline, CDR1 is LGHDT, CDR2 YNNKEL (reference sequence). CDR3 size: 17 residues. Germline trimming cut 6 bases from V and 0 bases from J; bases unmatched to any gene: 5. The CDR3 DNA is TGTGCCAGCAGACTGACTAGCGGGAGATCGAACACCGGGGAGCTGTTTTTT. Translating gives CASRLTSGRSNTGELFF.

The CDR3 region has the DNA TGTGCCTGGAGTTCTACTTTCCAAGAGACCCAGTACTTC. Its protein is CAWSSTFQETQYF. The chain links TRBV30 to TRBJ2-5; D is unresolved. Trimming took 2 bases from V and 1 from J, leaving 8 bases between them. The CDR3 totals 13 residues. Germline V gene sequence: CDR1 GTSNPN, CDR2 SVGIG (reference sequence).

This clone occurred many times. The chain employs TRBV28 and TRBJ2-2; possibly TRBD2 for D (6 bases). This CDR3 region has 14 residues. V was pared by 7 bases and J by 7 bases, with 16 bases between. CDR1 is MDHEN, CDR2 SYDVKM, per germline. Here the CDR3 reads CASILGLRGGELFF. CDR3 DNA: TGTGCCAGCATCCTGGGACTCCGAGGCGGGGAGCTGTTTTTT.

This clone was picked up a small number of times. This chain links TRBV19 with TRBJ1-4; 10 bases are a match to TRBD1. Trimming removed 5 bases from V and 3 bases from J; junction bases left unmatched: 6. Germline values: CDR1 LNHDA, CDR2 SQIVND (reference sequence). The CDR3 spans 16 residues. The CDR3 spells CASSFPGQGANEKLFF. Written as DNA, the CDR3 is TGTGCCAGTAGTTTCCCTGGACAGGGGGCTAATGAAAAACTGTTTTTT.

V gene TRBV27 combines with J gene TRBJ2-3; possible D gene TRBD1, 6 bases. CDR1 and CDR2 from the germline V gene are MNHEY and SMNVEV (reference sequence). CDR3 length: 14 residues. The V gene lost 6 bases and the J gene lost 1 base, with 11 bases spanning the gap. The CDR3 sequence: CASRTSGGTDTQYF. In DNA, the CDR3 is TGTGCCAGCAGGACCTCAGGGGGCACAGATACGCAGTATTTT.

The V call is TRBV2, the J call TRBJ1-6; 8 bases map to TRBD1. The junction had 8 bases not matched to a gene; V was cut back by 6 bases and J by 10 bases. CDR3 length: 14 amino acids. Germline loops: CDR1 SNHLY, CDR2 FYNNEI. This CDR3 is CASSVGTGRSPLHF. The CDR3 nucleotides read TGTGCCAGCAGCGTAGGGACAGGTCGATCACCCCTCCACTTT.